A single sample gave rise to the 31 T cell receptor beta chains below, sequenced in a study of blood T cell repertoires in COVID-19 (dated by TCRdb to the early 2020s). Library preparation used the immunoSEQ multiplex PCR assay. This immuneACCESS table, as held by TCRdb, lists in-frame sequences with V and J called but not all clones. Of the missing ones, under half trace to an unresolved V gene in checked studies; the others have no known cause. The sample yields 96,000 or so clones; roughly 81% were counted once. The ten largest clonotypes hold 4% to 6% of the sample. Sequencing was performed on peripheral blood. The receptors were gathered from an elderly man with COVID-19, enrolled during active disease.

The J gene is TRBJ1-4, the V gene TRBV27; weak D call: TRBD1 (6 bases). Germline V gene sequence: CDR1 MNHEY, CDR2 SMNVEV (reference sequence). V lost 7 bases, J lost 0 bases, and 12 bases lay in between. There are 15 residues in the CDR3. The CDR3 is CASTPNRATNEKLFF. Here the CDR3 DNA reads TGTGCCAGCACTCCCAACAGGGCAACTAATGAAAAACTGTTTTTT.

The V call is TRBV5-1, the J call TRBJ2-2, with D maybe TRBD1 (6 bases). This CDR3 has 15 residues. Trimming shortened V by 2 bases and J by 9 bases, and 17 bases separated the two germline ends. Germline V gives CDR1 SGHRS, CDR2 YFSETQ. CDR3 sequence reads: CASSFSGGERRELFF. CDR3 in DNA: TGCGCCAGCAGCTTTTCTGGGGGCGAAAGGAGGGAGCTGTTTTTT.

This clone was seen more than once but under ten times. CDR3 sequence: CASSAPGQGNHQPQHF. The CDR3 DNA follows: TGTGCCAGCAGTGCCCCGGGACAGGGGAACCATCAGCCCCAGCATTTT. The chain couples TRBV28 to TRBJ1-5, with 10 bases aligning to TRBD1. Looked up from germline, CDR1 is MDHEN and CDR2 is SYDVKM. J gave up 5 bases and V 5 bases, and 9 bases lay outside the gene matches. The CDR3 runs 16 residues.

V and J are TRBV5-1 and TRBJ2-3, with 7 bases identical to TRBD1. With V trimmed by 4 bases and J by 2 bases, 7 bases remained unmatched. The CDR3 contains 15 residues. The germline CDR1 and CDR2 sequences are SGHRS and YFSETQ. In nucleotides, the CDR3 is TGCGCCAGCAGCCTCTGGGACAGCTACACAGATACGCAGTATTTT. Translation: CASSLWDSYTDTQYF.

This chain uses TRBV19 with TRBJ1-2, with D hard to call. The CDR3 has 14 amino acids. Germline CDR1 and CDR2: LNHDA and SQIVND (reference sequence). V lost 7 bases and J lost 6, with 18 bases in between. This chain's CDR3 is CASTWRGSPDGYTF. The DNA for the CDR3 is TGTGCCAGTACATGGCGAGGGTCCCCGGATGGCTACACCTTC.

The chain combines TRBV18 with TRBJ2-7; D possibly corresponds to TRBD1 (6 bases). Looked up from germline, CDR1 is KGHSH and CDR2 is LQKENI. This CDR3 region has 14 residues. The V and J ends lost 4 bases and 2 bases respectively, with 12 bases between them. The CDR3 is CASSQGGTTYEQYF. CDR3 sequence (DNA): TGTGCCAGCTCACAAGGGGGTACGACCTACGAGCAGTACTTC.

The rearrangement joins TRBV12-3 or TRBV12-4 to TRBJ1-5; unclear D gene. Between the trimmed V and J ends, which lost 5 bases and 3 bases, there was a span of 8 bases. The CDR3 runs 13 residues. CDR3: CASSVQFNQPQHF. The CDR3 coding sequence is TGTGCCAGCAGTGTTCAGTTCAATCAGCCCCAGCATTTT.

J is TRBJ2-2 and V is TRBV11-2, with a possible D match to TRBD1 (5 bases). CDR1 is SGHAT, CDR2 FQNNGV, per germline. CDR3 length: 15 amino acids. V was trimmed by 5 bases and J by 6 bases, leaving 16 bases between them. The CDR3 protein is CASSEGDFESGELFF. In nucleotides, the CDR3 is TGTGCCAGCAGCGAAGGGGATTTTGAGTCCGGGGAGCTGTTTTTT.

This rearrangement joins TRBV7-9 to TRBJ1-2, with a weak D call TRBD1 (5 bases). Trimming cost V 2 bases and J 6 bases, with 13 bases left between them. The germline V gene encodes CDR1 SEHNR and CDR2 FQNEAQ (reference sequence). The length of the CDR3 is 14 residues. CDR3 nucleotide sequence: TGTGCCAGCAGCTTAAATCAGGGTTCGGATGGCTACACCTTC. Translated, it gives CASSLNQGSDGYTF. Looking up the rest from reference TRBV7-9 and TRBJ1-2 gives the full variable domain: DTGVSQNPRHKITKRGQNVTFRCDPISEHNRLYWYRQTLGQGPEFLTYFQNEAQLEKSRLLSDRFSAERPKGSFSTLEIQRTEQGDSAMYLCASSLNQGSDGYTFGSGTRLTVV.

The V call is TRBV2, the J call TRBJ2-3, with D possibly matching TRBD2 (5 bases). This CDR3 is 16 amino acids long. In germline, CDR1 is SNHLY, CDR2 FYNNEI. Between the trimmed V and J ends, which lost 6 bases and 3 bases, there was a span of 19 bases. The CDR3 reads CASRKKSGTRTDTQYF. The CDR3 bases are TGTGCCAGCAGGAAAAAGAGCGGAACCAGGACAGATACGCAGTATTTT.

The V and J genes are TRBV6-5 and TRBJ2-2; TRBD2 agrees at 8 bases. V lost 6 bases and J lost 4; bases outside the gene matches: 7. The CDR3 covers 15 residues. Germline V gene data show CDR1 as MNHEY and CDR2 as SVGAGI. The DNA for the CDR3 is TGTGCCAGCAGGGTCTACGGGAGGGCCACCGGGGAGCTGTTTTTT. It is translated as CASRVYGRATGELFF.

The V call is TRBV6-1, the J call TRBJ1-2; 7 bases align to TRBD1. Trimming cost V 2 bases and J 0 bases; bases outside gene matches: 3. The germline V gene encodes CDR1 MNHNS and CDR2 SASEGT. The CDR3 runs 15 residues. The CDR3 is CASSESGTANYGYTF. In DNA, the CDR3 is TGTGCCAGCAGTGAATCTGGGACAGCTAACTATGGCTACACCTTC.

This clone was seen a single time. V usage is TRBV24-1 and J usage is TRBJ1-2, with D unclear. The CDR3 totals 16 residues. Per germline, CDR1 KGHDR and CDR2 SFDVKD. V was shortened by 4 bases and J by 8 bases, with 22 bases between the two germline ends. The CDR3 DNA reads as TGTGCCACCAGTGACCCCACCCCCGTCGGGGTGGTCGGCTACACCTTC. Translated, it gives CATSDPTPVGVVGYTF.

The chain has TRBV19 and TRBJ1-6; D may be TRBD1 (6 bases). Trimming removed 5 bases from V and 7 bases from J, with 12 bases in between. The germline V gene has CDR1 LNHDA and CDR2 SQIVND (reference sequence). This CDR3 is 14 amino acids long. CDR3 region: CASSVRDTNSPLHF. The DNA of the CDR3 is TGTGCCAGTAGTGTCCGGGACACCAATTCACCCCTCCACTTT. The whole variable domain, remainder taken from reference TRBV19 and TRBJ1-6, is DGGITQSPKYLFRKEGQNVTLSCEQNLNHDAMYWYRQDPGQGLRLIYYSQIVNDFQKGDIAEGYSVSREKKESFPLTVTSAQKNPTAFYLCASSVRDTNSPLHFGNGTRLTVT.

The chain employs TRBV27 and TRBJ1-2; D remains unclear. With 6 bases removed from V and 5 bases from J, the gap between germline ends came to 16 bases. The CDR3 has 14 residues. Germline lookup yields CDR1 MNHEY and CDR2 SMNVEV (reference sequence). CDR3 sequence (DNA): TGTGCCAGCAGCCGCCTAAATGATCTTTATGGCTACACCTTC. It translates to CASSRLNDLYGYTF.

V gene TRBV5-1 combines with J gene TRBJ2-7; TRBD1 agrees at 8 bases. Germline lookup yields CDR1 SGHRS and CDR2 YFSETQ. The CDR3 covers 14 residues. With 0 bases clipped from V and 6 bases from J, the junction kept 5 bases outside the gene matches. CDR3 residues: CASSLVAGGGEQYF. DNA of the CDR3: TGCGCCAGCAGCTTGGTGGCAGGGGGCGGCGAGCAGTACTTC. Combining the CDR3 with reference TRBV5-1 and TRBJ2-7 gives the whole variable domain KAGVTQTPRYLIKTRGQQVTLSCSPISGHRSVSWYQQTPGQGLQFLFEYFSETQRNKGNFPGRFSGRQFSNSRSEMNVSTLELGDSALYLCASSLVAGGGEQYFGPGTRLTVT.

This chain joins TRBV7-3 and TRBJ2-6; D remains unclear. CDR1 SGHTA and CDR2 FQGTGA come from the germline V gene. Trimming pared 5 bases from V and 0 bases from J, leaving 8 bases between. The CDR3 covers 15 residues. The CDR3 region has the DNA TGTGCCAGCAGCGCTGAGGTCTCTGGGGCCAACGTCCTGACTTTC. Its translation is CASSAEVSGANVLTF.

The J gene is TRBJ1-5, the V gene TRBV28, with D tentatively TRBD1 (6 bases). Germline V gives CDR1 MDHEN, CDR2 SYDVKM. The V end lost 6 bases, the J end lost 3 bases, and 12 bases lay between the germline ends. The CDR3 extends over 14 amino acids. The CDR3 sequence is CASRQTGDNQPQHF. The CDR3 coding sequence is TGTGCCAGCAGGCAGACAGGTGACAATCAGCCCCAGCATTTT.

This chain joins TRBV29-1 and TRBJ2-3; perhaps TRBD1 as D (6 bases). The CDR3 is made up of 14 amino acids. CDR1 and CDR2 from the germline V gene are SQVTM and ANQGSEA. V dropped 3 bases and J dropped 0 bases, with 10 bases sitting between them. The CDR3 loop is CSVEGTPSTDTQYF. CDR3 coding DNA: TGCAGCGTTGAGGGGACACCTAGCACAGATACGCAGTATTTT.

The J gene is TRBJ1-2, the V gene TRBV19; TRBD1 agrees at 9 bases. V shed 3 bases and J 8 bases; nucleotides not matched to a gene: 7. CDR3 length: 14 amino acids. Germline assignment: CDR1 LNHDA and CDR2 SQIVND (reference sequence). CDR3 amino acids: CASSIRQGEGGYTF. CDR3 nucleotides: TGTGCCAGTAGTATTAGACAGGGGGAAGGCGGCTACACCTTC.

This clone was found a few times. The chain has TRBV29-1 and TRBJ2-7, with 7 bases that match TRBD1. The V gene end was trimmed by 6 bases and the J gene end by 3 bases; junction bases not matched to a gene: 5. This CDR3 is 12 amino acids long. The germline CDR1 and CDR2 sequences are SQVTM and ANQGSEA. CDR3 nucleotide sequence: TGCAGCGTCAGCCGGGACAGCTACGAGCAGTACTTC. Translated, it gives CSVSRDSYEQYF.

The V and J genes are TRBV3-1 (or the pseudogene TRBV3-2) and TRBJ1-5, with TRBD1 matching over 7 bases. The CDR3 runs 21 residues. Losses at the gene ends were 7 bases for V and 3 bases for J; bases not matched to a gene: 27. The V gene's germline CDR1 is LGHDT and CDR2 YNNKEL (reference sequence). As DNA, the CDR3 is TGTGCCAGCAAGATCTATGGGGGAGACAGGGCGAACCGCCGCTTCAATCAGCCCCAGCATTTT. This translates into CASKIYGGDRANRRFNQPQHF.

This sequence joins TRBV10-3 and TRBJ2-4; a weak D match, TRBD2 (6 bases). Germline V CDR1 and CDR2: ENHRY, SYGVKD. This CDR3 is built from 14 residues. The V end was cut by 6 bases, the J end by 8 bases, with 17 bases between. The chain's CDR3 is CAIRGGGSYDIQYF. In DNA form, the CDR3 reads TGTGCCATCAGGGGTGGGGGGAGCTACGACATTCAGTACTTC.

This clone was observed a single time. The CDR3 protein is CASSLKGDGTDTQYF. The CDR3 bases are TGTGCCAGCAGCTTGAAGGGGGACGGCACAGATACGCAGTATTTT. This chain links TRBV11-2 with TRBJ2-3; a possible D gene is TRBD1 (6 bases). V lost 3 bases, J lost 1 base, and 11 bases lay in between. Germline V gene data show CDR1 as SGHAT and CDR2 as FQNNGV. The CDR3 is 15 amino acids.

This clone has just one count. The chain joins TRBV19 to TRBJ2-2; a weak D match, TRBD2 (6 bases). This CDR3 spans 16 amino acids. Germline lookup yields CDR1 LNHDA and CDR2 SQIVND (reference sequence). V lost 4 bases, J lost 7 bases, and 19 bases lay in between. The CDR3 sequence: CASSNVFGGGDGELFF. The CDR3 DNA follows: TGTGCCAGTAGTAACGTATTTGGCGGAGGGGACGGGGAGCTGTTTTTT.

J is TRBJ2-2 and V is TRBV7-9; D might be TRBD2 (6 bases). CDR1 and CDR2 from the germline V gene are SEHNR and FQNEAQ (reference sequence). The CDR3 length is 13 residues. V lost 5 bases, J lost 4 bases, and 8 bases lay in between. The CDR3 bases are TGTGCCAGCAGCCAGACTAGCACCGGGGAGCTGTTTTTT. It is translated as CASSQTSTGELFF.

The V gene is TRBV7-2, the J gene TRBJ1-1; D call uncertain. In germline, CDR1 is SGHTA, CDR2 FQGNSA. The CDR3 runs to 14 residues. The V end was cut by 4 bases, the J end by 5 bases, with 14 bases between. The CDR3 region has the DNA TGTGCCAGCAGCTCCTTGGGAGGGCATACTGAAGCTTTCTTT. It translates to CASSSLGGHTEAFF.

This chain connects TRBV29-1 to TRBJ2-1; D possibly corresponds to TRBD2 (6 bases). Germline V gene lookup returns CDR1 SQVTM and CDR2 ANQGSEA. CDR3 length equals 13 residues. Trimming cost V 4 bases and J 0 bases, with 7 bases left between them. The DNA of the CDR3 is TGCAGCGTTGGGACTAACTCCTACAATGAGCAGTTCTTC. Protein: CSVGTNSYNEQFF.

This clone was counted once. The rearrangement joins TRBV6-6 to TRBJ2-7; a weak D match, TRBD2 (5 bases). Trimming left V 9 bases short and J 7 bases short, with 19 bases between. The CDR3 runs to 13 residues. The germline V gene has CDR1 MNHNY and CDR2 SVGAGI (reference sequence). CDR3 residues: CARSRAPREEQYF. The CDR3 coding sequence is TGTGCCAGATCACGGGCCCCCCGGGAAGAGCAGTACTTC.

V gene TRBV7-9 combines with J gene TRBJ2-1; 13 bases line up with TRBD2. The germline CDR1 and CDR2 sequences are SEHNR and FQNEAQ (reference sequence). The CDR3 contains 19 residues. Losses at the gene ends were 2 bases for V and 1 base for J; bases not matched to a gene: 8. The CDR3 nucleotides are TGTGCCAGCAGCTTACTATCGCGGACTAGCGGGAGTTCCTACAATGAGCAGTTCTTC. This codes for CASSLLSRTSGSSYNEQFF. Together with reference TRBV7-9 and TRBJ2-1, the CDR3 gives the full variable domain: DTGVSQNPRHKITKRGQNVTFRCDPISEHNRLYWYRQTLGQGPEFLTYFQNEAQLEKSRLLSDRFSAERPKGSFSTLEIQRTEQGDSAMYLCASSLLSRTSGSSYNEQFFGPGTRLTVL.

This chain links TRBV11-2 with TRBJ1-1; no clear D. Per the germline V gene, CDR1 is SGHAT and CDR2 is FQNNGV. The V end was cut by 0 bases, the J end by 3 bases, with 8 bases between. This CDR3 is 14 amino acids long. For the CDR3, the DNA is TGTGCCAGCAGCTTAGATCTCACAGACACTGAAGCTTTCTTT. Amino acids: CASSLDLTDTEAFF.